This TCR beta chain was profiled in a study of tumor-infiltrating lymphocytes in oesophageal squamous cell carcinoma. TCRdb independently ran MiXCR on the PCR reads; one entry per CDR3 protein. Of approximately 11,000 distinct CDR3 sequences in the sample, 40% to 65% are singletons; the top ten hold 15% to 20%. There are 14 residues in the CDR3. With 3 bases removed from V and 2 bases from J, the gap between germline ends came to 10 bases. Sample share makes this clonotype large. The TCR was taken from a female donor with esophageal squamous cell carcinoma. The gene calls are TRBV12-3 or TRBV12-4 and TRBJ2-5, with a tentative D call TRBD2 (5 bases). Sequencing was carried out using esophageal tumor tissue. CDR3 sequence: CASSFGDKQETQYF. DNA of the CDR3: TGTGCCAGCAGTTTCGGGGATAAACAAGAGACCCAGTACTTC.